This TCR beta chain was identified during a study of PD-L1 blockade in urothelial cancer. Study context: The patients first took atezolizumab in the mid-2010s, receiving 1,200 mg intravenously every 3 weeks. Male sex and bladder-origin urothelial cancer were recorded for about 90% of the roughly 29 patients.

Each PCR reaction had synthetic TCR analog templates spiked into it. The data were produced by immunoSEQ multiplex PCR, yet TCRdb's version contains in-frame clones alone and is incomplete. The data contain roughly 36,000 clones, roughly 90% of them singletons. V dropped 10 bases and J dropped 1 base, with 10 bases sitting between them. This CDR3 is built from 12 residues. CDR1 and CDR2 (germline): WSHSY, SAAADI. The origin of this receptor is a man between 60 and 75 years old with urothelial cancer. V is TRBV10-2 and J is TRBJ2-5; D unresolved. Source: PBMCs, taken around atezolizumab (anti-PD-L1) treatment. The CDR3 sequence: CATTRSQETQYF. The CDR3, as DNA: TGCGCCACGACACGAAGCCAAGAGACCCAGTACTTC.